These 14 T cell receptor beta chains share one sample of origin, sequenced in a study of cytomegalovirus exposure and HLA in healthy donors. Primers for the PCR totalled 60 Vbeta and 13 Jbeta. Libraries were prepared by immunoSEQ multiplex PCR; TCRdb keeps only in-frame clonotypes and omits some of them. The data hold 100,000 to 130,000 clones, with 77% observed a single time. Source material: PBMCs. The source is a male donor in good health and CMV-seronegative.

V gene TRBV6-6 combines with J gene TRBJ2-7; the match to TRBD2 covers 14 bases. CDR3 length: 15 residues. Germline loops: CDR1 MNHNY, CDR2 SVGAGI (reference sequence). Losses at the gene ends were 6 bases for V and 4 bases for J; bases not matched to a gene: 5. The CDR3 region has the DNA TGTGCCAGCAGCATCGGGACTAGCGGGAGTTACGAGCAGTACTTC. Translating it yields CASSIGTSGSYEQYF.

This rearrangement joins TRBV28 to TRBJ2-5; 11 nucleotides match TRBD2. With the DNA end fitting TRBJ2-7 better, the J assignment may be wrong. The CDR3 has 16 residues. Germline V lookup: CDR1 MDHEN, CDR2 SYDVKM. CDR3 amino acids: CASSIPTSGTSYEQYF. In DNA, the CDR3 is TGTGCCAGCAGTATCCCGACTAGCGGGACATCCTACGAGCAGTACTTC.

The rearrangement uses TRBV6-5 and TRBJ1-1; 8 bases match TRBD1. Germline CDR1 MNHEY, CDR2 SVGAGI. This CDR3 spans 13 amino acids. Germline trimming cut 6 bases from V and 1 base from J; bases unmatched to any gene: 1. CDR3 DNA: TGTGCCAGCAGGGGGACAGGGAACACTGAAGCTTTCTTT. Translated, it gives CASRGTGNTEAFF.

The V gene is TRBV7-9, the J gene TRBJ2-1; 10 positions match TRBD2. Per the germline V gene, CDR1 is SEHNR and CDR2 is FQNEAQ (reference sequence). This CDR3 comprises 15 residues. The V segment lost 5 bases and the J segment 3 bases; nucleotides outside the gene matches: 4. CDR3 in DNA: TGTGCCAGCAGCCAAGGGACTAGCGACTACAATGAGCAGTTCTTC. As protein: CASSQGTSDYNEQFF.

The rearrangement links TRBV10-3 to TRBJ2-5; weak D call: TRBD2 (5 bases). CDR3 size: 14 residues. Trimming removed 8 bases at V and 1 base at J, with 14 bases between. Germline V lookup: CDR1 ENHRY, CDR2 SYGVKD. The CDR3 sequence: CAIGKRSGQETQYF. In DNA form, the CDR3 reads TGTGCCATCGGAAAAAGGAGCGGCCAAGAGACCCAGTACTTC.

The chain has TRBV10-2 and TRBJ1-2, with a possible D match to TRBD1 (6 bases). Per germline, CDR1 WSHSY and CDR2 SAAADI. The CDR3 runs to 15 residues. V lost 0 bases to trimming and J lost 4 bases, with 12 bases between them. CDR3 loop: CASSESPGASYGYTF. The CDR3 DNA reads as TGCGCCAGCAGTGAGTCCCCAGGGGCAAGCTATGGCTACACCTTC.

The chain couples TRBV11-2 to TRBJ2-7, with no clear D. This CDR3 is 11 amino acids long. Germline V gene data show CDR1 as SGHAT and CDR2 as FQNNGV. V was clipped by 5 bases and J by 4 bases, with 6 bases between them. The CDR3 nucleotides are TGTGCCAGCAGCCCCTTGTACGAGCAGTACTTC. Translating gives CASSPLYEQYF.

V gene TRBV5-1 combines with J gene TRBJ1-2; 7 bases align to TRBD1. V lost 4 bases to trimming and J lost 2 bases; unmatched junction nucleotides: 8. Germline V lookup: CDR1 SGHRS, CDR2 YFSETQ. This CDR3 is built from 15 residues. This CDR3 reads CASSRTSGQNYGYTF. In DNA, the CDR3 is TGCGCCAGCAGCAGGACCTCGGGACAGAACTATGGCTACACCTTC.

Regarding this clone: Relative to the germline gene, one junction end is altered; a read error may explain this. This chain connects TRBV7-9 to TRBJ1-1; no reliable D call. Germline assignment: CDR1 SEHNR and CDR2 FQNEAQ (reference sequence). The CDR3 loop spans 12 amino acids. CDR3 protein: CTSSLGAAEAFF. The CDR3 DNA is TGTACCAGCAGCTTAGGAGCGGCTGAAGCTTTCTTT.

The CDR3 protein is CASSRGGQGSYEQYF. The CDR3 DNA reads as TGTGCCAGCAGTAGAGGCGGACAGGGGTCCTACGAGCAGTACTTC. V usage is TRBV6-5 and J usage is TRBJ2-7, with TRBD1 matching over 9 bases. The length of the CDR3 is 15 residues. CDR1 MNHEY and CDR2 SVGAGI come from the germline V gene. With 5 bases clipped from V and 1 base from J, the junction kept 6 bases outside the gene matches.

This chain connects TRBV2 to TRBJ2-7; TRBD1 agrees at 8 bases. Germline CDR1 reads SNHLY; CDR2 reads FYNNEI. Trimming removed 3 bases from V and 3 bases from J; junction bases left unmatched: 7. The CDR3 has 15 amino acids. The CDR3: CASSEEPGTGYEQYF. The CDR3 DNA follows: TGTGCCAGCAGTGAGGAACCCGGGACAGGCTACGAGCAGTACTTC.

The rearrangement links TRBV30 to TRBJ2-5; possible D gene TRBD1, 5 bases. Matching the DNA end better, TRBJ2-7 makes the J call doubtful. The germline V gene encodes CDR1 GTSNPN and CDR2 SVGIG (reference sequence). The CDR3 is 15 residues long. The CDR3 spells CAWEHRQKSSYEQYF. In DNA, the CDR3 is TGTGCCTGGGAGCACAGGCAAAAGAGCTCCTACGAGCAGTACTTC.

The chain has TRBV25-1 and TRBJ2-3, with D perhaps matching TRBD2 (6 bases). This CDR3 has 13 amino acids. Germline V gives CDR1 MGHDK, CDR2 SYGVNS. Between the trimmed V and J ends, which lost 3 bases and 6 bases, there was a span of 10 bases. In DNA form, the CDR3 reads TGTGCCAGCAGTGAGGGGGGACCCGATACGCAGTATTTT. This codes for CASSEGGPDTQYF.

Regarding this clone: Within the sample, other DNA sequences also encode this same CDR3. CDR3 sequence reads: CASRQDRGYNYEQYF. DNA of the CDR3: TGCGCCAGCAGACAGGACAGGGGCTACAACTACGAGCAGTACTTC. The chain uses TRBV5-1 and TRBJ2-7; TRBD1 matches at 9 bases. CDR3 size: 15 residues. J was trimmed by 3 bases and V by 5 bases; bases with no gene match: 9. Germline V gene data show CDR1 as SGHRS and CDR2 as YFSETQ. Full variable domain (outside the CDR3, taken from reference TRBV5-1 and TRBJ2-7): KAGVTQTPRYLIKTRGQQVTLSCSPISGHRSVSWYQQTPGQGLQFLFEYFSETQRNKGNFPGRFSGRQFSNSRSEMNVSTLELGDSALYLCASRQDRGYNYEQYFGPGTRLTVT.